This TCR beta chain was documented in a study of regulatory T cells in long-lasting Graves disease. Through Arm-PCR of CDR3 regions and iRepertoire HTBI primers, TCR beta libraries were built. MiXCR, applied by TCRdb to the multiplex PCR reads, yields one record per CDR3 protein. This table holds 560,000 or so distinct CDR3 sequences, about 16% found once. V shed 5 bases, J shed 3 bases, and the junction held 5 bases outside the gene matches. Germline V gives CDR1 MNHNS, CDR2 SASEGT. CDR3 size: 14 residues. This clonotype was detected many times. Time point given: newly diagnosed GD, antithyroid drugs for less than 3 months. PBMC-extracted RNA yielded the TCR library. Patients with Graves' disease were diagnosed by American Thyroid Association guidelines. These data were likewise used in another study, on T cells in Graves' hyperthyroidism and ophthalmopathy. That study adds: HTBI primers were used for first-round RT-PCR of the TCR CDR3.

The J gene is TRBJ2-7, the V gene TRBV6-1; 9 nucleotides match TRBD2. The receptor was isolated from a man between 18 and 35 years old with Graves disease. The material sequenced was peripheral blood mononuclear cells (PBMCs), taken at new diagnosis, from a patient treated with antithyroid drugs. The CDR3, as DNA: TGTGCCAGCAGTCGCGGGAGGGCCGTCTACGAGCAGTACTTC. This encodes CASSRGRAVYEQYF.